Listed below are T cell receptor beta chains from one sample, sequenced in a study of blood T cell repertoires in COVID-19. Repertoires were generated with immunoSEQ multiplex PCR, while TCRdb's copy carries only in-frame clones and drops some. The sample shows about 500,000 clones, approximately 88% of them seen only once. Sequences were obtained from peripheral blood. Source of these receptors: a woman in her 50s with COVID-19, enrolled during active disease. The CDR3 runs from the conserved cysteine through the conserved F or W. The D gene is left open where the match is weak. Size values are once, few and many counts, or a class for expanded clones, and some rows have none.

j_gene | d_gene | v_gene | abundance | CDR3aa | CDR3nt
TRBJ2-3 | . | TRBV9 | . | CASSPLGQISTDTQYF | TGTGCCAGCAGCCCCCTGGGACAAATTAGCACAGATACGCAGTATTTT
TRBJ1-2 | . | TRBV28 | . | CASSSVGFYGYTF | TGTGCCAGCAGTTCTGTGGGCTTCTATGGCTACACCTTC
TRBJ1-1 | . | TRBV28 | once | CASSSRGEAFF | TGTGCCAGCAGTAGTAGAGGCGAAGCTTTCTTT
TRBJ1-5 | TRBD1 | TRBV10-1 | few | CASSEDRGNQPQHF | TGCGCCAGCAGTGAGGACAGGGGCAATCAGCCCCAGCATTTT
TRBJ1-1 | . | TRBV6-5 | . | CASSFRGNTEAFF | TGTGCCAGCAGTTTTCGGGGGAACACTGAAGCTTTCTTT
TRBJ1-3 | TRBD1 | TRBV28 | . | CASSYPGQGRKGNTIYF | TGTGCCAGCAGTTACCCCGGACAGGGAAGAAAGGGTAACACCATATATTTT
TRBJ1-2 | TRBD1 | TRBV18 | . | CASSPQQGAASDGYTF | TGTGCCAGCTCACCCCAACAGGGGGCGGCCTCTGATGGCTACACCTTC
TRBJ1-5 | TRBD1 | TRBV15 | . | CATSRDRGANQPQHF | TGTGCCACCAGCAGAGACAGGGGGGCGAATCAGCCCCAGCATTTT
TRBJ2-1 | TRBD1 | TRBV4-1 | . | CASSLLGTAYNEQFF | TGCGCCAGCAGCCTCCTGGGGACAGCCTACAATGAGCAGTTCTTC
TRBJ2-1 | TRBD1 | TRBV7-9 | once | CASSLVSGTGGMNEQFF | TGTGCCAGCAGCTTAGTTTCCGGGACAGGGGGCATGAATGAGCAGTTCTTC
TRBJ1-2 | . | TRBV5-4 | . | CASSLRLANYGYTF | TGTGCCAGCAGCTTGCGTCTAGCTAACTATGGCTACACCTTC
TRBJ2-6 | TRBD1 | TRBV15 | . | CATSSDRAPGANVLTF | TGTGCCACCAGCAGTGACAGGGCTCCTGGGGCCAACGTCCTGACTTTC
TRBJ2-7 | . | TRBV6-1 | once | CASSDGGGPYEQYF | TGTGCCAGCAGTGATGGGGGGGGCCCCTACGAGCAGTACTTC
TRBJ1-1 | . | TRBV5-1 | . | CASSPRDTVTEAFF | TGCGCCAGCAGCCCCCGGGACACAGTCACTGAAGCTTTCTTT
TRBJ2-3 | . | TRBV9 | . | CASSAYGAGTQYF | TGTGCCAGCAGCGCCTACGGGGCGGGGACGCAGTATTTT
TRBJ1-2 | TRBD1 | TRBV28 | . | CASNPPGTANYGYTF | TGTGCCAGCAATCCTCCGGGGACAGCTAACTATGGCTACACCTTC
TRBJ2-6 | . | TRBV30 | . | CAWSAGLSGANVLTF | TGTGCCTGGAGCGCGGGGCTCTCTGGGGCCAACGTCCTGACTTTC
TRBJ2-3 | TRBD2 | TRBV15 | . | CATSQKSGGTDTQYF | TGTGCCACCAGTCAGAAGAGCGGGGGCACAGATACGCAGTATTTT
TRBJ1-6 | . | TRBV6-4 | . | CARRGSSYNSPLHF | TGTGCCCGAAGGGGTAGCTCCTATAATTCACCCCTCCACTTT
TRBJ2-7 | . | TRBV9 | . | CASSVGQGASYEQYF | TGTGCCAGCAGCGTCGGGCAGGGCGCTTCGTACGAGCAGTACTTC
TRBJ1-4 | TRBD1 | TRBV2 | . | CASSETGGSANEKLFF | TGTGCCAGCAGTGAGACAGGGGGCTCGGCTAATGAAAAACTGTTTTTT
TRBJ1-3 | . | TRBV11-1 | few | CASSLRGTTNTIYF | TGTGCCAGCAGCTTGAGAGGAACCACAAACACCATATATTTT
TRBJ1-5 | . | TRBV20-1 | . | CSASNSLQPQHF | TGCAGTGCTAGTAACAGTCTTCAGCCCCAGCATTTT
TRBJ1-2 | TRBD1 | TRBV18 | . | CASSRGQGVVEGYTF | TGTGCCAGCTCTCGCGGACAGGGCGTAGTAGAAGGCTACACCTTC
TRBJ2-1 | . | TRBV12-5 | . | CASGLVRASEQFF | TGTGCTAGTGGTTTGGTAAGAGCATCTGAGCAGTTCTTC
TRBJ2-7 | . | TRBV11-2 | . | CASSLGGHWLSYEQYF | TGTGCCAGCAGCTTGGGGGGGCATTGGCTCTCCTACGAGCAGTACTTC
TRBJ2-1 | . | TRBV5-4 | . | CASSQPRVGGNEQFF | TGTGCCAGCAGCCAGCCTAGGGTGGGGGGCAATGAGCAGTTCTTC
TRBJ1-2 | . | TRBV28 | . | CASSPVSSSYGYTF | TGTGCCAGCAGTCCCGTATCAAGTAGCTATGGCTACACCTTC
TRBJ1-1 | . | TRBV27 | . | CASSFLASLNTEAFF | TGTGCCAGCAGTTTTTTGGCTTCCCTGAACACTGAAGCTTTCTTT
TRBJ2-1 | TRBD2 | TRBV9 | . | CASSASGGARNEQFF | TGTGCCAGCAGCGCCAGCGGGGGGGCCAGAAATGAGCAGTTCTTC
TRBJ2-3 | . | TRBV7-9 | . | CASRGEDTDTQYF | TGTGCCAGCAGAGGGGAGGACACAGATACGCAGTATTTT
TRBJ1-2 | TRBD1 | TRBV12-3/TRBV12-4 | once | CASSHGQGSRYTF | TGTGCCAGCAGCCACGGACAGGGGAGTCGCTACACCTTC
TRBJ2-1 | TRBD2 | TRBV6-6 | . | CASSPRLAGGQDNEQFF | TGTGCCAGCAGTCCTCGACTAGCGGGGGGGCAAGACAATGAGCAGTTCTTC
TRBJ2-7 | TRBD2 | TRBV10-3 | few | CAIRGTSGGQSPAYEQYF | TGTGCCATCAGGGGGACTAGCGGGGGGCAGTCCCCCGCCTACGAGCAGTACTTC
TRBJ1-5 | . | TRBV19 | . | CASSTPHRGGNQPQHF | TGTGCCAGTAGTACCCCTCACCGAGGCGGCAATCAGCCCCAGCATTTT
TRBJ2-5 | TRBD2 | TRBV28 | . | CASSVGLAAETQYF | TGTGCCAGCAGCGTGGGACTAGCAGCAGAGACCCAGTACTTC
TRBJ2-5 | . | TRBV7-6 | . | CASSFSGQETQYF | TGTGCCAGCAGCTTTAGCGGCCAAGAGACCCAGTACTTC
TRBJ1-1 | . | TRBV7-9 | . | CASSLASGPENTEAFF | TGTGCCAGCAGCTTAGCCTCAGGGCCAGAGAACACTGAAGCTTTCTTT
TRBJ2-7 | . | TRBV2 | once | CASGGGYEQYF | TGTGCCAGCGGGGGAGGCTACGAGCAGTACTTC
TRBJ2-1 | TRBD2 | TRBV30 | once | CAWSVLGSGGGQFF | TGTGCCTGGAGTGTACTAGGGAGCGGGGGCGGGCAGTTCTTC
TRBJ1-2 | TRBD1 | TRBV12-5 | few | CASGLTGAAYGYTF | TGTGCTAGTGGTTTGACAGGGGCTGCCTATGGCTACACCTTC
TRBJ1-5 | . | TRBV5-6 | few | CASSFLDSNQPQHF | TGTGCCAGCAGCTTTTTGGACAGTAATCAGCCCCAGCATTTT
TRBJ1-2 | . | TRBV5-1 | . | CASSPQGTGYGYTF | TGCGCCAGCAGCCCCCAGGGAACGGGCTATGGCTACACCTTC
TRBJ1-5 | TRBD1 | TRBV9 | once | CASSVGGQGGPQHF | TGTGCCAGCAGCGTAGGGGGACAGGGAGGGCCCCAGCATTTT
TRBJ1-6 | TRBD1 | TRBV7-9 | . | CASSPGQGASSPLHF | TGTGCCAGCAGCCCCGGACAGGGTGCAAGTTCACCCCTCCACTTT
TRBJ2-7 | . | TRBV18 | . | CASSPNRVSAYEQYF | TGTGCCAGCTCACCGAACAGGGTTTCGGCCTACGAGCAGTACTTC
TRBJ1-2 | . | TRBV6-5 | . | CASTREGVGGYTF | TGTGCCAGCACCAGGGAGGGAGTCGGCGGCTACACCTTC
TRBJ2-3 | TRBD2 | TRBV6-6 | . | CASSPLAGGPDTQYF | TGTGCCAGCAGTCCACTAGCGGGGGGGCCAGATACGCAGTATTTT
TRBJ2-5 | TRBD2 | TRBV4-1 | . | CASSFSPGLAETQYF | TGCGCCAGCAGCTTTTCCCCGGGACTAGCGGAGACCCAGTACTTC
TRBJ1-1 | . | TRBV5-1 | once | CASSLRSDSMNTEAFF | TGCGCCAGCAGCCTGAGGAGTGACAGCATGAACACTGAAGCTTTCTTT
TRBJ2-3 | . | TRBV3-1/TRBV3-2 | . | CASSQQRTSISDTQYF | TGTGCCAGCAGCCAACAGCGAACTAGTATATCAGATACGCAGTATTTT
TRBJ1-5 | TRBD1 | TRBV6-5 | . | CASSYSQGGNQPQHF | TGTGCCAGCAGTTACTCACAGGGGGGCAATCAGCCCCAGCATTTT
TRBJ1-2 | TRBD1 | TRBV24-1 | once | CATSSRGRDYGYTF | TGTGCCACCAGTAGCAGGGGGCGGGACTATGGCTACACCTTC
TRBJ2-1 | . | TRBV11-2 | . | CASSPGYEQFF | TGTGCCAGCAGCCCAGGGTATGAGCAGTTCTTC